This TCR beta chain is from a study of lymphopenia after photon versus proton radiotherapy. General study results and limits: Post-nadir TCR diversity decline inversely tracked overall survival among those who died. After lymphocyte nadir, photon-treated repertoires showed oligoclonal expansion, especially CD8+ Temra. Photon-treated patients lost naive T cells and TCR diversity; proton-treated stayed stable.

The germline V gene has CDR1 MNHNS and CDR2 SASEGT. With 6 bases removed from V and 0 bases from J, the gap between germline ends came to 12 bases. This CDR3 is built from 15 residues. Method: immunoSEQ multiplex PCR; TCRdb's copy keeps in-frame clones and lacks some. The sample comprises around 70,000 clones, just under 95% of which are singletons, and 2% to 2.5% rests with the top ten. A note on this clone: Its target is unknown.

The chain is built from TRBV6-1 and TRBJ2-1, with a weak D call TRBD2 (5 bases). The TCR was taken from a woman between 35 and 50 years old with cholangiocarcinoma. The specimen was peripheral blood, collected from a patient treated with photon-based radiotherapy. As DNA, the CDR3 is TGTGCCAGCAGCAGGACTTTTCTCTCCTACAATGAGCAGTTCTTC. Its translation: CASSRTFLSYNEQFF.